The T cell receptor (beta chain) under discussion was sequenced for a study of T cell changes during pregnancy in multiple sclerosis. TCRdb's copy holds only in-frame clones and misses some; the assay was immunoSEQ multiplex PCR. The sample includes 70,000 to 75,000 clones, approximately 92% of them seen just once. The length of the CDR3 is 17 residues. Trimming pared 2 bases from V and 5 bases from J, leaving 22 bases between. Per the germline V gene, CDR1 is SGHTS and CDR2 is YDEGEE. The TCR sequence derives from a female donor with multiple sclerosis, enrolled in a pregnancy study. Specimen: peripheral blood, collected before pregnancy. The chain has TRBV5-8 and TRBJ2-5, with D possibly matching TRBD1 (5 bases). CDR3 bases: TGTGCCAGCAGCTTCGTGGCAGGGATTTCAGTAAGGGAGACCCAGTACTTC. Translated: CASSFVAGISVRETQYF.